This entry concerns a single TCR beta chain. Its antigen target is currently unknown. No clone much larger than this one lies a single base away; base qualities are absent. The source of the sample is a study of blood T cell repertoires in COVID-19 (dated by TCRdb to 2020 to 2021). Describing the broader study: Samples from collaborators originated in the United States, Italy and Spain and spanned both the acute and convalescent phases of COVID-19. Sample metadata almost always included a de-identified subject ID, COVID-19 status, age in years and sex. Deeply sampled blood TCRbeta repertoires from subjects exposed to, actively infected with, or recovered from COVID-19 were included in the dataset. Samples came from the ongoing ImmuneRACE study (first 160 participants) plus 1,254 subjects from 6 global collaborators. The repertoires were made available in a free public database intended to serve as a resource for research on the immune response to SARS-CoV-2. Where HLA class I and class II types were available, the types were taken from metadata supplied by the sample provider, not from assay-based typing. The prospective study material was composed of cDNA or gDNA derived from T cells, B-cell-depleted T cells, or PBMCs.

Overall study results and their limits: The amount of clinical and demographic metadata varied by source and participant and was provided uncurated.

Based on the germline V gene (reference sequence), the CDR1 and CDR2 sequences are MNHEY and SMNVEV. Its CDR3 holds 13 amino acids, cysteine through phenylalanine. Only the CDR3 portion is preserved as DNA: 39 bases, with reading frame beginning at the first base. V is cut back by 5 bases and J by 11 bases, with 5 bases in the junction unmatched. TCRbeta CDR3 regions were amplified from genomic DNA by means of the immunoSEQ Assay, a bias-controlled multiplex PCR. The paper's processing steps were these. The number of nucleated cells in each sample was estimated by amplification of reference gene primers within the assay. Sequence reads were collapsed and filtered to measure the absolute abundance of every unique TCRbeta CDR3 rearrangement. Productive Simpson clonality was computed per sample as the square root of Simpson's diversity index over productive rearrangements. Held by TCRdb, this immuneACCESS table contains in-frame sequences only and omits some clones. Under half of the omission traces to an unresolved V gene where checked; the cause of the rest is unknown. That table furnishes V, J and clone size, whereas the DNA furnished D and trimming. In all, the sample holds 100,000 or so clones, and 80% to 85% of those were seen once. Less than 20% of the sample rests with the top ten.

Each collaborating institution followed its own protocols to collect whole blood in K2EDTA tubes. Collaborator samples were shipped for TCRbeta analysis as frozen whole blood, isolated PBMCs, or DNA extracted from either sample type. The sample consisted of peripheral blood. Recombination connected TRBV27 to TRBJ2-1; TRBD2 aligns with 11 central bases. The source of this sequence is an elderly woman with acute or convalescent COVID-19. The DNA sequence is TGTGCCAGCAGTGCGACTAGCGGGATTCAGCAGTTCTTC. It translates to CASSATSGIQQFF.